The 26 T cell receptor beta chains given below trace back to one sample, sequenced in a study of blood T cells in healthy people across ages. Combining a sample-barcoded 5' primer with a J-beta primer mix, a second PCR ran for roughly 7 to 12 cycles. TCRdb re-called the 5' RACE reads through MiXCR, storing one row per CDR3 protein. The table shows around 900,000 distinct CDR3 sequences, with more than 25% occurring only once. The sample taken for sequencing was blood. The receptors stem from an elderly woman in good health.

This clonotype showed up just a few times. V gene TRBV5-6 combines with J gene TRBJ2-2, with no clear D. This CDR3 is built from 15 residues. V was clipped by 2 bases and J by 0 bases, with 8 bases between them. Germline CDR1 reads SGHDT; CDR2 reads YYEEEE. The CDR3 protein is CASSFEPTNTGELFF. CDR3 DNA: TGTGCCAGCAGCTTTGAGCCTACGAACACCGGGGAGCTGTTTTTT.

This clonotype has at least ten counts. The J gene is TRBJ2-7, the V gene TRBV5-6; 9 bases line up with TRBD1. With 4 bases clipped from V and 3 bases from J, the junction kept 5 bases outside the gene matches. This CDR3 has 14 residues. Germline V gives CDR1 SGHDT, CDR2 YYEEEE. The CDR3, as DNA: TGTGCCAGCAGCAAGGGACAGGGTTTCTACGAGCAGTACTTC. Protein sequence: CASSKGQGFYEQYF.

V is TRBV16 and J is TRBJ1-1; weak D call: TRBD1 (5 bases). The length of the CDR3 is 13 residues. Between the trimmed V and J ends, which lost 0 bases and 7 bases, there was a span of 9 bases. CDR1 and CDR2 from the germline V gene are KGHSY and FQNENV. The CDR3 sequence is CASSQSRDGEAFF. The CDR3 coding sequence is TGTGCCAGCAGCCAATCGCGGGACGGTGAAGCTTTCTTT.

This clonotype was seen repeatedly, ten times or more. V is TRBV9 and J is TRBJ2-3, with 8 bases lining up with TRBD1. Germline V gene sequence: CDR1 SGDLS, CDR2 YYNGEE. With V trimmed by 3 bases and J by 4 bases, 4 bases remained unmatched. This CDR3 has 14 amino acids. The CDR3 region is CASSAGTGADTQYF. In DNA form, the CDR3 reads TGTGCCAGCAGCGCGGGGACAGGTGCAGATACGCAGTATTTT.

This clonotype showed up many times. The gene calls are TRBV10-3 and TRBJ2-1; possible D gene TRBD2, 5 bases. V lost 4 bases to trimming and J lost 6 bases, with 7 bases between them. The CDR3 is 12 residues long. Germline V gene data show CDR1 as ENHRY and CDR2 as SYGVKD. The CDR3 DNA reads TGTGCCATCAGTGGGACTGTCAATGAGCAGTTCTTC. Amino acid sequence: CAISGTVNEQFF.

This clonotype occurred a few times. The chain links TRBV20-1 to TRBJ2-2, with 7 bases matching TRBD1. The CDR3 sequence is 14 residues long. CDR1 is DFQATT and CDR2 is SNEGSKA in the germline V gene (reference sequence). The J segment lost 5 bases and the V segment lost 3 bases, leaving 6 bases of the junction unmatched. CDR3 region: CSARDRTWTGELFF. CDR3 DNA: TGCAGTGCTAGGGACAGGACGTGGACCGGGGAGCTGTTTTTT.

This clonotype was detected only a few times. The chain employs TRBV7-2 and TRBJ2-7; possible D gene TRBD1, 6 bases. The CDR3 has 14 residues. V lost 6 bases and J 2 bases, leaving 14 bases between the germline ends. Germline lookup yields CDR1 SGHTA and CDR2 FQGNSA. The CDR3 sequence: CASRSVDRAYEQYF. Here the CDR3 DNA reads TGTGCCAGCAGATCGGTGGACAGAGCCTACGAGCAGTACTTC.

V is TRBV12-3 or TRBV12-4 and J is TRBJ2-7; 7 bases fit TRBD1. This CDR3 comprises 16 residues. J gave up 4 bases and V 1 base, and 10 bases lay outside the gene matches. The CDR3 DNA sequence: TGTGCCAGCAGTTTAGGGACACAGGGGATCGGTTACGAGCAGTACTTC. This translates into CASSLGTQGIGYEQYF.

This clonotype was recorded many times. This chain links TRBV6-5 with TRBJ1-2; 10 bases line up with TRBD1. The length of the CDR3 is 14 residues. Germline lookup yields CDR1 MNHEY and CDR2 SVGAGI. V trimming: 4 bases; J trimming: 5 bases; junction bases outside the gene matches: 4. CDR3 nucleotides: TGTGCCAGCAGTTGGGGGACAGGGGAATATGGCTACACCTTC. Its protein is CASSWGTGEYGYTF.

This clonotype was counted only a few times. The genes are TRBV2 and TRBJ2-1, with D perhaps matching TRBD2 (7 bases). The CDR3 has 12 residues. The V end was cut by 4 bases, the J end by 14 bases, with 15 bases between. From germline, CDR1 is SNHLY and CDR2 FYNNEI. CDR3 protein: CASSGPGGFEFF. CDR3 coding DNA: TGTGCCAGCAGTGGGCCGGGGGGCTTTGAGTTCTTC.

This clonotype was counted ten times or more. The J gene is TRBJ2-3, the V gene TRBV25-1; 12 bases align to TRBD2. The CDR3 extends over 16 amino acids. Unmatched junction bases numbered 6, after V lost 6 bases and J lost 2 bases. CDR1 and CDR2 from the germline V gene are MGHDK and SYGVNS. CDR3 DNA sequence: TGTGCCAGCAGAGGACTAGCGGGGATCCTCACAGATACGCAGTATTTT. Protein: CASRGLAGILTDTQYF.

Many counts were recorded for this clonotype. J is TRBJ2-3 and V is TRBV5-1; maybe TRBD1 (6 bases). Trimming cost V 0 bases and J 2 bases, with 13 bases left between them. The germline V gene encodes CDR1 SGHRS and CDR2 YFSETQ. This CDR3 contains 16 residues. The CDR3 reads CASSLDPTGFTDTQYF. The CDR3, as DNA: TGCGCCAGCAGCTTGGACCCGACAGGATTCACAGATACGCAGTATTTT.

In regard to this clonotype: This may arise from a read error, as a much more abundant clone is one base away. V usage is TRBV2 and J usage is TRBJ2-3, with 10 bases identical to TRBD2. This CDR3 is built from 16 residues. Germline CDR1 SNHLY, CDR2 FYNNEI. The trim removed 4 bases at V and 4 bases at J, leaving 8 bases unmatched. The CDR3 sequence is CASSGSASGGSDTQYF. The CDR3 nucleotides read TGTGCCAGCAGTGGTTCGGCTAGCGGGGGTTCAGATACGCAGTATTTT.

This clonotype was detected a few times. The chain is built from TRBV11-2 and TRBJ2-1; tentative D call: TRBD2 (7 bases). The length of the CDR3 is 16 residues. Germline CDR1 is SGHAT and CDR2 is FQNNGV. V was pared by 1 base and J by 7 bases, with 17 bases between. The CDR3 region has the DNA TGTGCCAGCAGCTTAGGTGGGTGGGGGGGCGGAAATGAGCAGTTCTTC. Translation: CASSLGGWGGGNEQFF.

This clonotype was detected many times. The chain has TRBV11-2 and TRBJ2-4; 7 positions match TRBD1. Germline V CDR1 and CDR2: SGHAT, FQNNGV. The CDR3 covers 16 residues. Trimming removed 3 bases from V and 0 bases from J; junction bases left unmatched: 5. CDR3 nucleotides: TGTGCCAGCAGCTTGGGACAGATCATAGCCAAAAACATTCAGTACTTC. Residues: CASSLGQIIAKNIQYF.

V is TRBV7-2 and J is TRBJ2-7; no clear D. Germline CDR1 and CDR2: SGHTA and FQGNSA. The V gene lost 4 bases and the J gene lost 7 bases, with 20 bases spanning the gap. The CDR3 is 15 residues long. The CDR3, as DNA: TGTGCCAGCAGCTCCACCTCGACACTTACCGGGGAGCAGTACTTC. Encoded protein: CASSSTSTLTGEQYF. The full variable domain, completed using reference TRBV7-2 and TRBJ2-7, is GAGVSQSPSNKVTEKGKDVELRCDPISGHTALYWYRQSLGQGLEFLIYFQGNSAPDKSGLPSDRFSAERTGGSVSTLTIQRTQQEDSAVYLCASSSTSTLTGEQYFGPGTRLTVT.

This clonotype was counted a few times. DNA for the CDR3: TGTGCCAGCAGAACTGGCGGGGGCGTTCAAGAGACCCAGTACTTC. Translated: CASRTGGGVQETQYF. The rearrangement links TRBV6-2 or TRBV6-3 to TRBJ2-5, with a tentative D call TRBD2 (7 bases). Germline V CDR1 and CDR2: MNHEY, SVGEGT. V shed 6 bases and J shed 2 bases, with 16 bases lying between them. This CDR3 contains 15 residues.

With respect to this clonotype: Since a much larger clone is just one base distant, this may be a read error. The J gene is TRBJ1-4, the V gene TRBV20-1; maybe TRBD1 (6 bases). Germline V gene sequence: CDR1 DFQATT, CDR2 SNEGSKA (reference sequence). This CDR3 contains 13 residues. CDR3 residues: CSGRQDVSWRLFF. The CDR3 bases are TGCAGCGGGCGACAGGACGTTTCGTGGAGACTGTTTTTT.

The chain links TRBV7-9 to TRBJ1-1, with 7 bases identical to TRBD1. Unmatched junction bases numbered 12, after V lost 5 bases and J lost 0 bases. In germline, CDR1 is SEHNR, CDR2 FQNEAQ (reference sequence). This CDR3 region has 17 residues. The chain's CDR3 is CASSPQTGLGMNTEAFF. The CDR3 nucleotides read TGTGCCAGCAGCCCGCAGACAGGGTTAGGGATGAACACTGAAGCTTTCTTT.

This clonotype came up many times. CDR3 bases: TGTGCCAGCAGTTTAAGAAGGCCGGGGTTGGAGACCCAGTACTTC. It yields the protein CASSLRRPGLETQYF. J is TRBJ2-5 and V is TRBV12-3 or TRBV12-4, with D possibly TRBD2 on 5 matching bases. This CDR3 is built from 15 residues. The V end was cut by 2 bases, the J end by 5 bases, with 15 bases between.

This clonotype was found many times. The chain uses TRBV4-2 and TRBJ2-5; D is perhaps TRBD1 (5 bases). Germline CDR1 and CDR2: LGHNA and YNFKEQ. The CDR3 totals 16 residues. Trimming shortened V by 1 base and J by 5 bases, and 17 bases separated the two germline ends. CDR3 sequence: CASSQALQGARETQYF. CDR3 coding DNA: TGTGCCAGCAGCCAAGCCCTACAAGGGGCGCGGGAGACCCAGTACTTC.

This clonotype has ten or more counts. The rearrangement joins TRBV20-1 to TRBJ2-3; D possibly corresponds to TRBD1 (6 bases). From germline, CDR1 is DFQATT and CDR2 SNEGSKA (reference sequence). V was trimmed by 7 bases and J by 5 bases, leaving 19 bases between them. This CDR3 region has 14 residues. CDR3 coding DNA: TGCAGTGTTCAAACCCGGGACAAAAAAGATACGCAGTATTTT. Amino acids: CSVQTRDKKDTQYF.

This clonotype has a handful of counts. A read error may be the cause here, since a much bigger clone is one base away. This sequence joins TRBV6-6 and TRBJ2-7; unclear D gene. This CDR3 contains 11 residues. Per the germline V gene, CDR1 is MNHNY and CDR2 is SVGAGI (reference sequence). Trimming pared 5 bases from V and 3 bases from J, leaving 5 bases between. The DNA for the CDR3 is TGTGCCAGCAGTGAGTTCTACGAGCAGTACTTC. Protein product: CASSEFYEQYF.

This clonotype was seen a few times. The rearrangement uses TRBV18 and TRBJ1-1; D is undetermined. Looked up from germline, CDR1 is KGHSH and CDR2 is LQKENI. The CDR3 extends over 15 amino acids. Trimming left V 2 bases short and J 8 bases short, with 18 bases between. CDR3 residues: CASSPSVGSALEAFF. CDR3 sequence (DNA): TGTGCCAGCTCACCATCAGTGGGATCAGCGTTGGAAGCTTTCTTT.

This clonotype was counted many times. The CDR3 DNA follows: TGTGCCAGCAGCTTATCCGGGGGCAACTCACCCCTCCACTTT. Translating it yields CASSLSGGNSPLHF. The chain recombines TRBV7-8 with TRBJ1-6; possible D gene TRBD1, 6 bases. Trimming left V 2 bases short and J 10 bases short, with 12 bases between. This CDR3 is built from 14 residues. Germline CDR1 reads SGHVS; CDR2 reads FQNEAQ. Drawing the rest from reference TRBV7-8 and TRBJ1-6, the complete variable domain is GAGVSQSPRYKVAKRGQDVALRCDPISGHVSLFWYQQALGQGPEFLTYFQNEAQLDKSGLPSDRFFAERPEGSVSTLKIQRTQQEDSAVYLCASSLSGGNSPLHFGNGTRLTVT.

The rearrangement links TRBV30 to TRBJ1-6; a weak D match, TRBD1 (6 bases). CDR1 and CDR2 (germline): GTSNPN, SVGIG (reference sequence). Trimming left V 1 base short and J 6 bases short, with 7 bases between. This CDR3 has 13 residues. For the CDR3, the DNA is TGTGCCTGGAGTGAGGACAGTAATTCACCCCTCCACTTT. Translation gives CAWSEDSNSPLHF.